The clone carrying this TCR beta chain has a count of ten or more. Antigen specificity is unknown. This related bone marrow graft donor gave peripheral blood on the day of marrow donation. The data belong to a study of T cells after posttransplantation cyclophosphamide. Sequencing was performed with immunoSEQ multiplex PCR; in TCRdb, only in-frame clones are kept and a portion is missing. The sample contains approximately 24,000 clones, none of them singletons. General study results and limits: TRB overlap between skin or GI tissue T cells and blood was limited. TRB clonality was highly associated with recipient CMV seropositivity and reactivation. Later blood repertoires were often dominated by clones from the donor CD8+ memory compartment.

The CDR3 sequence is 15 residues long. Germline V gene sequence: CDR1 MNHNS, CDR2 SASEGT. The V gene lost 2 bases and the J gene lost 2 bases, with 13 bases spanning the gap. The rearrangement links TRBV6-1 to TRBJ2-7, with D possibly TRBD1 on 6 matching bases. This TCR derives from a man aged 50 to 59 in good health, CMV-negative, and a related stem cell transplant donor. The sample taken for sequencing was PBMCs. For the CDR3, the DNA is TGTGCCAGCAGTGAAATCCTGCAGGGGACCTACGAGCAGTACTTC. Residues: CASSEILQGTYEQYF.